This record concerns one T cell receptor (beta chain) sequence. No cognate antigen has been identified for it. The data were obtained in a study of T cells expressing NK-cell markers (dated by TCRdb to 2018 to 2020). Looking at the study overall: Three sorted T-cell subsets (CD3+CD56+NKG2C+, CD3+CD56+NKG2C- and CD3+CD56-NKG2C+) from roughly 8 donors had their TCR beta-chain repertoires profiled. Among the eight sequenced donors, seven were HCMV-seropositive and one was HCMV-seronegative. Sequencing of the libraries produced 2 x 150 bp reads on Illumina HiSeq 2000/2500, MiSeq or NextSeq. Randomly selected healthy volunteers, three men and five women, were used as the eight sequenced donors.

The CDR3 runs 15 amino acids, cysteine and phenylalanine included. The DNA is not on file. According to the germline V gene, CDR1 reads SGHRS and CDR2 reads YFSETQ. A commercial ELISA kit detecting HCMV-specific IgG in serum was used to determine HCMV serostatus. Ficoll density gradient centrifugation was used to isolate peripheral blood mononuclear cells from blood. Beyond this particular receptor, the publication reports: Those dominant clonotypes were again the most abundant among CD3+CD56-NKG2C+ cells in several donors, at about 28.3-65%. In 6 or 7 donors, the dominant CD3+CD56+NKG2C+ clonotypes ranked among the top 10 CD8+ clonotypes, making up roughly 1.0-8% of CD8+ T cells. Whether the expanded NKG2C-expressing T cell clones were specific for HCMV antigens was left unclear.

Sequencing instrument: Illumina HiSeq 2000. TCR beta cDNA libraries were prepared using 5'RACE template switching, which introduced a universal primer site and unique molecular identifiers. Priming for cDNA synthesis came from the TCR beta constant segment, and two successive PCR amplification steps followed. The authors processed their data as follows. Reads were demultiplexed and grouped by UMI with MIGEC, and clonotypes were assembled and quantified with MiTCR. To exclude erroneous sequences, only TCR cDNA sequences supported by at least two reads were retained. The tcR package was used for downstream repertoire analysis, and clonotypes were matched between fractions using CDR3 nucleotide sequence together with V segment. Antigen specificity was annotated against VDJdb with VDJmatch, allowing one amino acid substitution in CDR3. TCRdb reprocessed the public reads and reports one entry per CDR3 protein sequence, without DNA. TCRdb, not the authors, supplied the V and J calls. The data table for this sample lists roughly 170,000 distinct CDR3 sequences. The ten top clones hold 15% to 20% of the sample.

The receptor was derived from a woman aged 18 to 75 in good health. The rearrangement joined TRBV5-1 to TRBJ2-5. Sequenced: blood T cells: a sorted CD56 or NKG2C T cell subset, CD4+ or CD8+ T cells, or bulk PBMC T cells (not recorded which). The CDR3 region has the sequence CASSLAGLGKETQYF.